This T cell receptor (beta chain) was documented in a study of shared clonotypes between healthy human individuals. The CDR3 runs 11 residues. Germline V lookup: CDR1 GTSNPN, CDR2 SVGIG (reference sequence). Trimming took off 4 bases at V and 3 bases at J, with 4 bases between the two ends. In the source study's methods: Junction-only sequences without quality scores were provided by ImmunoSEQ, so filtering was different. The protocol was immunoSEQ multiplex PCR, while the TCRdb copy is restricted to in-frame clones and leaves out a portion. V, J and clone size are those of that table, while D and trimming were read from the DNA. Among around 2,000,000 clones listed, roughly 94% were seen once. Concerning this clone itself: The sample carries other DNA sequences with the same CDR3.

The specimen sequenced was naive CD4+ T cells sorted from blood. Subset noted: CD45RA+ positively selected. The V and J genes are TRBV30 and TRBJ2-1; D call uncertain. The sequence derives from a man aged 18 to 35 in good health. The CDR3 DNA follows: TGTGCCTGGAACAGCTACAATGAGCAGTTCTTC. Protein: CAWNSYNEQFF.